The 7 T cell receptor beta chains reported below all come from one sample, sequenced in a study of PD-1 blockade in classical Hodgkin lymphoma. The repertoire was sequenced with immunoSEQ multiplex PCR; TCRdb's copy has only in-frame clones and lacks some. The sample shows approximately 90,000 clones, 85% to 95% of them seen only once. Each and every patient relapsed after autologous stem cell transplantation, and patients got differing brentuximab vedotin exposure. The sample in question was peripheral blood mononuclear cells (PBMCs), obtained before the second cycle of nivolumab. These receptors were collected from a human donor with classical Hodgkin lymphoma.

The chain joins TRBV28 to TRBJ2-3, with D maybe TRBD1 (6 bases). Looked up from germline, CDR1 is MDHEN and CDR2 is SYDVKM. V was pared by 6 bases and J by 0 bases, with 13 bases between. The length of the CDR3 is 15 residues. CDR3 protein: CASSLGGVSTDTQYF. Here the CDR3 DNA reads TGTGCCAGCAGCCTTGGGGGCGTTAGCACAGATACGCAGTATTTT.

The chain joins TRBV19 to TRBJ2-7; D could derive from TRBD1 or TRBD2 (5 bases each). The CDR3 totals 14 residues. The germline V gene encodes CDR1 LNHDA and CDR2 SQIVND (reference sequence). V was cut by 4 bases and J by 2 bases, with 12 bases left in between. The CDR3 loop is CASSKGPETYEQYF. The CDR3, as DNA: TGTGCCAGTAGTAAGGGACCGGAGACCTACGAGCAGTACTTC.

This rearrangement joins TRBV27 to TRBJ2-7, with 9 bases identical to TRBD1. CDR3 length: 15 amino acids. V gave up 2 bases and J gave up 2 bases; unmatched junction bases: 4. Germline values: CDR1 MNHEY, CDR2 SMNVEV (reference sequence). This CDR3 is CASSLVGTGTYEQYF. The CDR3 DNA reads TGTGCCAGCAGTTTAGTTGGGACAGGGACCTACGAGCAGTACTTC.

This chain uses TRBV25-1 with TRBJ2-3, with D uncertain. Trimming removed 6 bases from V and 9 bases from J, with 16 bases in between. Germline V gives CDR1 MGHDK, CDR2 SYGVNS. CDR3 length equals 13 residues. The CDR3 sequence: CASSLTGAGTQYF. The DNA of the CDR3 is TGTGCCAGCAGCCTAACGGGCGCAGGCACGCAGTATTTT.

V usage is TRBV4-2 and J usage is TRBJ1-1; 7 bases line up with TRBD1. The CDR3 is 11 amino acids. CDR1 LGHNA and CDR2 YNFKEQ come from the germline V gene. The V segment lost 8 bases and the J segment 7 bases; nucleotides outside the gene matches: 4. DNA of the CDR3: TGTGCCAGCTTGACAGGGCGTGAAGCTTTCTTT. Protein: CASLTGREAFF.

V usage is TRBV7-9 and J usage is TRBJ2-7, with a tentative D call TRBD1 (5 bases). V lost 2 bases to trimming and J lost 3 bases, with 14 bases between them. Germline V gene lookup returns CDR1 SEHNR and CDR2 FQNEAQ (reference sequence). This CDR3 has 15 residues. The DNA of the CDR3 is TGTGCCAGCAGCTTACTGGGTAAGGACATCTACGAGCAGTACTTC. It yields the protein CASSLLGKDIYEQYF.

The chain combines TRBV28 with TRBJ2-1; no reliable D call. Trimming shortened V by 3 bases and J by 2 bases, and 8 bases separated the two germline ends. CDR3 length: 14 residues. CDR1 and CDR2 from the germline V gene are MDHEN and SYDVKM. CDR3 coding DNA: TGTGCCAGCAGTTTTCTAGATACCTACAATGAGCAGTTCTTC. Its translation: CASSFLDTYNEQFF.